This T cell receptor beta chain stems from a study of blood T cell repertoires in COVID-19. Trimming cost V 0 bases and J 1 base, with 10 bases left between them. The CDR3 totals 16 residues. CDR1 is SGHKS and CDR2 is YYEKEE in the germline V gene (reference sequence). Clones were sequenced by immunoSEQ multiplex PCR, and TCRdb holds only the in-frame ones, with some missing. The sample lists around 330,000 clones; more than 75% were seen once. V gene TRBV5-5 combines with J gene TRBJ2-2; D possibly corresponds to TRBD2 (5 bases). The TCR comes from a man aged 55-75 years who had recovered from COVID-19. Sequenced: PBMCs or T cells enriched from blood (not recorded which). The DNA of the CDR3 is TGTGCCAGCAGCTTGGCGTGGGAGCTGAACACCGGGGAGCTGTTTTTT. Amino acid sequence: CASSLAWELNTGELFF.